This entry lists 10 T cell receptor beta chains sequenced from one sample in a study of Tregs in tolerant kidney transplant recipients. Data came from immunoSEQ multiplex PCR; TCRdb stores just in-frame clones and leaves some out. Its table lists fewer than 3,000 clones. Their antigens are not known. After 5 to 7 days with irradiated graft donor PBMCs, CFSE-labeled recipient PBMCs were FACS-sorted. The specimen was CD8+ T cells from blood cultured with allogeneic cells, collected before the transplant. The receptors derive from a human patient who received a combined kidney and bone marrow transplant.

CDR3 bases read: TGTGCCAGCAGCCCCGCAGGGACAGGGTACAATGAG. Protein sequence: CASSPAGTGYNE. In full, the CDR3 is CASSPAGTGYNEQFF. The V and J genes are TRBV13 and TRBJ2-1, with 9 bases lining up with TRBD1. The read comes to an end 3 residues before the CDR3 does, leaving the germline J gene to fill in the end. The CDR3 is 15 amino acids. Germline CDR1 reads PRHDT; CDR2 reads FYEKMQ (reference sequence). J lost 4 bases, V lost 5 bases, and 6 bases had no gene match.

On this clone itself: From the germline J gene comes the end of the CDR3, since the read stops 3 residues before it. This chain connects TRBV15 to TRBJ2-7, with D perhaps TRBD1 (6 bases). Germline lookup yields CDR1 LNHNV and CDR2 YYDKDF (reference sequence). Trimming stripped 5 bases from V and 2 bases from J, with 16 bases between. CDR3 length: 15 residues. The CDR3 spells CATSRGAQGPYEQYF. The covered CDR3 bases are TGTGCCACCAGCCGGGGCGCACAGGGACCCTACGAG.

Turning to this clone: Coverage ceases 3 residues before the CDR3 finishes, and the germline J gene fills in the end. The rearrangement uses TRBV4-2 and TRBJ1-2; D is unresolved. This CDR3 is 15 amino acids long. V lost 0 bases, J lost 1 base, and 9 bases lay in between. Germline V gene data show CDR1 as LGHNA and CDR2 as YNFKEQ. Incomplete CDR3 DNA: TGTGCCAGCAGCCAAGATCTGCCCAGTAACTATGGC. Translation gives CASSQDLPSNYG. The whole CDR3 is CASSQDLPSNYGYTF.

On this clone: The sequenced fragment ends 3 residues before the CDR3 boundary, so the rest is inferred from the germline J gene. The chain couples TRBV29-1 to TRBJ2-1; the D is unclear. Germline V gene lookup returns CDR1 SQVTM and CDR2 ANQGSEA. Between the trimmed V and J ends, which lost 3 bases and 0 bases, there was a span of 9 bases. The CDR3 contains 14 residues. Here the CDR3 reads CSVEGVGSYNEQFF. The covered CDR3 bases are TGCAGCGTTGAGGGCGTCGGCTCCTACAATGAG.

Remarks on this clone: Coverage ceases 3 residues before the CDR3 finishes, and the germline J gene fills in the end. This rearrangement joins TRBV13 to TRBJ2-7; D may be TRBD1 (6 bases). The CDR3 contains 13 residues. CDR1 is PRHDT and CDR2 is FYEKMQ in the germline V gene (reference sequence). The V and J ends lost 5 bases and 3 bases respectively, with 11 bases between them. CDR3 DNA (partial): TGTGCCAGCAGCCTCAGGGGCTTCTACGAG. It translates to CASSLRGFYE. The CDR3 in full is CASSLRGFYEQYF.

Partial CDR3 DNA: TGTGCCATCAGTGAGTCGACTAGCAAATGGGAGACC. It translates to CAISESTSKWET. The entire CDR3 protein is CAISESTSKWETQYF. This chain joins TRBV10-3 and TRBJ2-5; TRBD2 aligns across 7 bases. The CDR3 goes on 3 residues after the read ends, and that part is filled in from the germline J gene. V lost 0 bases to trimming and J lost 5 bases; unmatched junction nucleotides: 6. Germline CDR1 ENHRY, CDR2 SYGVKD. This CDR3 comprises 15 residues.

Measured by frequency, this clone is medium-sized. The read ends 3 residues shy of where the CDR3 ends; the end is completed using the germline J gene. The gene calls are TRBV12-3 or TRBV12-4 and TRBJ2-3; D is undetermined. This CDR3 has 16 amino acids. The V end lost 3 bases, the J end lost 6 bases, and 19 bases lay between the germline ends. The covered CDR3 bases are TGTGCCAGCAGTTTTCCCCTTACAGAACCGACGGATACG. This codes for CASSFPLTEPTDT. Given in full, the CDR3 is CASSFPLTEPTDTQYF.

Of note for this clone: The read ends 3 residues before the CDR3 terminus; that terminus is restored from the germline J gene. The rearrangement uses TRBV6-2 or TRBV6-3 and TRBJ2-2, with D possibly being TRBD1 (6 bases). The CDR3 is 15 residues long. Germline lookup yields CDR1 MNHEY and CDR2 SVGEGT. Trimming stripped 7 bases from V and 3 bases from J, with 15 bases between. CDR3 DNA, as far as it was read: TGTGCCAGCATCTCCAAGGGACACTACACCGGGGAG. Translation: CASISKGHYTGE. The CDR3 in full is CASISKGHYTGELFF.

Its frequency marks this clone as medium-sized. The read terminates 3 residues ahead of where the CDR3 ends, so the germline J gene completes it. The chain is built from TRBV11-3 and TRBJ2-7; no clear D gene. The CDR3 is 13 residues long. V was pared by 1 base and J by 3 bases, with 7 bases between. Germline V gene sequence: CDR1 SGHNT, CDR2 YENEEA. CDR3 loop: CASSLGPNYEQYF. The DNA read from the CDR3 is TGTGCCAGCAGCTTAGGTCCCAACTACGAG.

As for this clone: The observed sequence ends 3 residues before the CDR3 terminus, with the missing tail filled in from the germline J gene. This chain uses TRBV10-2 with TRBJ2-3; 10 bases map to TRBD2. CDR1 and CDR2 from the germline V gene are WSHSY and SAAADI. The V and J ends lost 3 bases and 4 bases, in that order; junction bases with no gene match: 1. The CDR3 totals 14 residues. The CDR3 DNA, read in part, is TGCGCCAGCAGTGATACTAGCGGGGCAGATACG. Protein: CASSDTSGADT. The full CDR3 reads CASSDTSGADTQYF.